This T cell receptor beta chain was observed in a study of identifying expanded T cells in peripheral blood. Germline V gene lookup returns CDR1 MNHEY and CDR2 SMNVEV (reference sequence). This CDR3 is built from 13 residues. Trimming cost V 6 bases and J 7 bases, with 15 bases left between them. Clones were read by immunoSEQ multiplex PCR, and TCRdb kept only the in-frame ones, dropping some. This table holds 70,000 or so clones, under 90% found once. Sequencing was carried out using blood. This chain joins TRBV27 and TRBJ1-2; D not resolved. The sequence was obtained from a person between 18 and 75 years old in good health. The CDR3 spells CASRDAERGGYTF. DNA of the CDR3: TGTGCCAGCAGGGACGCAGAGCGTGGTGGCTACACCTTC.